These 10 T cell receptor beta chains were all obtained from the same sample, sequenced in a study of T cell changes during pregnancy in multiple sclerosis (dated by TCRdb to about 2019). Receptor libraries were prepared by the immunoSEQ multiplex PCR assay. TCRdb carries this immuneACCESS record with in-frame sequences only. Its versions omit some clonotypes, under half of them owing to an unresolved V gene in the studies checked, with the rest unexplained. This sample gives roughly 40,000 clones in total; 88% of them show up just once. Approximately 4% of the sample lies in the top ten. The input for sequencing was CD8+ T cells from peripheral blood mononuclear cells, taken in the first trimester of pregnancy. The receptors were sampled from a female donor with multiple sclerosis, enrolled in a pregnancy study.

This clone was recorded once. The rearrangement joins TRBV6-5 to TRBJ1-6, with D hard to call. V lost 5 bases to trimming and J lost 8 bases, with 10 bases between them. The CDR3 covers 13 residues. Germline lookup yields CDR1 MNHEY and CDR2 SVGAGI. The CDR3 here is CASSEATHSPLHF. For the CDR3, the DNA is TGTGCCAGCAGTGAAGCCACCCATTCACCCCTCCACTTT.

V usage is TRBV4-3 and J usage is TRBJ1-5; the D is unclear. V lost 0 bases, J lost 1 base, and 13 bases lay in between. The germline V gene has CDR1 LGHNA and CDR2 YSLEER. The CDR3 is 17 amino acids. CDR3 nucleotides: TGCGCCAGCAGCCAAGAAAGTAGCACCACGAGCAATCAGCCCCAGCATTTT. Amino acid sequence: CASSQESSTTSNQPQHF.

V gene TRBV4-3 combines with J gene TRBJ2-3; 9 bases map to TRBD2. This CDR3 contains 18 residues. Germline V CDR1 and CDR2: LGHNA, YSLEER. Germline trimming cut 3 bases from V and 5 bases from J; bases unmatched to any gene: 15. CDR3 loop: CASSQTLAGSLWEDTQYF. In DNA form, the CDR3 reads TGCGCCAGCAGCCAGACCCTAGCGGGATCCCTCTGGGAAGATACGCAGTATTTT.

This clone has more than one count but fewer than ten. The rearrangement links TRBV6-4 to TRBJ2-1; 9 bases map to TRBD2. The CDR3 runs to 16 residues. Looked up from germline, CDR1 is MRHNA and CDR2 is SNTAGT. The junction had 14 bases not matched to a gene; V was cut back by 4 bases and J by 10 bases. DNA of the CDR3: TGTGCCAGCAGTGCCGAAAGCGGGGGGCCGACCGGGGAGCAGTTCTTC. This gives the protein CASSAESGGPTGEQFF.

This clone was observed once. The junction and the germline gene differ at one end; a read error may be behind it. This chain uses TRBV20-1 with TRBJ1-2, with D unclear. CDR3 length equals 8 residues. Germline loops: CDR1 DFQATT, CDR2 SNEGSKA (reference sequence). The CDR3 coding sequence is TGCAGTGCCCAGGACTACGCCTTC. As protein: CSAQDYAF.

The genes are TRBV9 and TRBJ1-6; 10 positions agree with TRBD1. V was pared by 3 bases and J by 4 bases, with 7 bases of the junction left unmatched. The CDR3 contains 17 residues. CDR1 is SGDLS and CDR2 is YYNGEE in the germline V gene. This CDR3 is CASSASGTGDYNSPLHF. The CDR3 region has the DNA TGTGCCAGCAGCGCATCCGGGACAGGGGATTATAATTCACCCCTCCACTTT.

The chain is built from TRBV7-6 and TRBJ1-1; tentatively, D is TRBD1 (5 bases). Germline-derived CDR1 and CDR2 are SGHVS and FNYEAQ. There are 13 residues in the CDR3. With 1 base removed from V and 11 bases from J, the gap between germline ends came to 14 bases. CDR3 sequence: CASSLGRGNWAFF. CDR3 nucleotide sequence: TGTGCCAGCAGCTTAGGCCGGGGGAATTGGGCTTTCTTT.

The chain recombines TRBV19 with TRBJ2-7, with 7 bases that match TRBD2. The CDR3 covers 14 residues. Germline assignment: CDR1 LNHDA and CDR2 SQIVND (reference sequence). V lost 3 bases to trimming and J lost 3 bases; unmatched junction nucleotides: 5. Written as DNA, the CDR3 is TGTGCCAGTAGTATTTCGGGGGGTGACTACGAGCAGTACTTC. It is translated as CASSISGGDYEQYF.

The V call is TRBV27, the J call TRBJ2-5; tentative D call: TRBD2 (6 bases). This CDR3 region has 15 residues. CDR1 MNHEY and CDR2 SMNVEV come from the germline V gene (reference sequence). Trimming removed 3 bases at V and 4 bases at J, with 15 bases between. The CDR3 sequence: CASSFAGPSTETQYF. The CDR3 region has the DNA TGTGCCAGCAGTTTCGCGGGGCCGTCGACAGAGACCCAGTACTTC.

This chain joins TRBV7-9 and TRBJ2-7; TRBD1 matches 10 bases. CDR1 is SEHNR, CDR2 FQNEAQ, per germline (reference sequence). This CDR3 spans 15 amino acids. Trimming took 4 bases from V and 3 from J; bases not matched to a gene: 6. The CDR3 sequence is CASSSAGDRGYEQYF. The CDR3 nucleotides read TGTGCCAGCAGCTCAGCGGGGGACAGGGGCTACGAGCAGTACTTC. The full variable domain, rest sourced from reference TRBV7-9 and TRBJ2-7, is DTGVSQNPRHKITKRGQNVTFRCDPISEHNRLYWYRQTLGQGPEFLTYFQNEAQLEKSRLLSDRFSAERPKGSFSTLEIQRTEQGDSAMYLCASSSAGDRGYEQYFGPGTRLTVT.